This entry lists 16 T cell receptor beta chains sequenced from one sample in a study of blood T cell repertoires in COVID-19. The data were produced by immunoSEQ multiplex PCR, yet TCRdb's version contains in-frame clones alone and is incomplete. The sample yields about 220,000 clones, around 82% seen once. Sequencing used peripheral blood. The source of these receptors is a human donor in a cohort sampled during active COVID-19.

The chain has TRBV14 and TRBJ2-3; weak D call: TRBD1 (6 bases). Germline V gene sequence: CDR1 SGHDN, CDR2 FVKESK. The CDR3 runs 15 residues. Trimming shortened V by 4 bases and J by 1 base, and 12 bases separated the two germline ends. The CDR3 loop reads CASSRQVRGTDTQYF. CDR3 in DNA: TGTGCCAGCAGCCGACAGGTTCGGGGCACAGATACGCAGTATTTT.

The chain joins TRBV11-2 to TRBJ2-1, with a tentative D call TRBD2 (5 bases). The CDR3 extends over 15 amino acids. Per germline, CDR1 SGHAT and CDR2 FQNNGV. Trimming took off 1 base at V and 4 bases at J, with 11 bases between the two ends. CDR3 residues: CASSLVVGAYNEQFF. The CDR3 DNA reads as TGTGCCAGCAGCTTAGTGGTGGGAGCTTACAATGAGCAGTTCTTC. The entire variable domain, with the rest obtained from reference TRBV11-2 and TRBJ2-1, is as follows: EAGVAQSPRYKIIEKRQSVAFWCNPISGHATLYWYQQILGQGPKLLIQFQNNGVVDDSQLPKDRFSAERLKGVDSTLKIQPAKLEDSAVYLCASSLVVGAYNEQFFGPGTRLTVL.

The chain has TRBV5-4 and TRBJ2-7; TRBD2 is a possible D gene (7 bases). V lost 3 bases to trimming and J lost 0 bases, with 19 bases between them. CDR1 is SGHNT, CDR2 YYREEE, per germline (reference sequence). This CDR3 is built from 17 residues. CDR3 region: CASSSRGGGPLSYEQYF. DNA for the CDR3: TGTGCCAGCAGCTCACGAGGCGGGGGCCCCCTCTCCTACGAGCAGTACTTC.

V usage is TRBV5-5 and J usage is TRBJ2-5; 10 nucleotides agree with TRBD1. Germline loops: CDR1 SGHKS, CDR2 YYEKEE (reference sequence). The CDR3 consists of 16 residues. The J segment lost 5 bases and the V segment lost 4 bases, leaving 11 bases of the junction unmatched. Here the CDR3 DNA reads TGTGCCAGCAGCCAGACAGGGGGCGCGGCCGGGGAGACCCAGTACTTC. This gives the protein CASSQTGGAAGETQYF. The whole variable domain, filled in from reference TRBV5-5 and TRBJ2-5, reads DAGVTQSPTHLIKTRGQQVTLRCSPISGHKSVSWYQQVLGQGPQFIFQYYEKEERGRGNFPDRFSARQFPNYSSELNVNALLLGDSALYLCASSQTGGAAGETQYFGPGTRLLVL.

The genes are TRBV5-8 and TRBJ2-1; 12 nucleotides align to TRBD2. The CDR3 length is 16 residues. CDR1 SGHTS and CDR2 YDEGEE come from the germline V gene. V was clipped by 2 bases and J by 8 bases; unmatched bases: 8. CDR3 protein: CASSLATSGSGDEQFF. DNA for the CDR3: TGTGCCAGCAGCTTAGCGACTAGCGGGAGTGGGGATGAGCAGTTCTTC.

This chain uses TRBV5-5 with TRBJ1-1; 8 nucleotides align to TRBD1. This CDR3 is 15 amino acids long. Germline CDR1 and CDR2: SGHKS and YYEKEE (reference sequence). V was clipped by 7 bases and J by 8 bases; unmatched bases: 16. CDR3 sequence reads: CASGSIETGDREAFF. CDR3 sequence (DNA): TGTGCCAGCGGATCCATAGAGACAGGGGATAGAGAAGCTTTCTTT. Looking up the rest from reference TRBV5-5 and TRBJ1-1 gives the full variable domain: DAGVTQSPTHLIKTRGQQVTLRCSPISGHKSVSWYQQVLGQGPQFIFQYYEKEERGRGNFPDRFSARQFPNYSSELNVNALLLGDSALYLCASGSIETGDREAFFGQGTRLTVV.

The table lists this clone with many counts. V and J are TRBV28 and TRBJ1-2, with 7 bases matching TRBD1. This CDR3 is built from 13 residues. J was trimmed by 8 bases and V by 5 bases; bases with no gene match: 8. Germline lookup yields CDR1 MDHEN and CDR2 SYDVKM. The CDR3 nucleotides are TGTGCCAGCAGTCACGGACAGGCTATGGGCTACACCTTC. This gives the protein CASSHGQAMGYTF.

The chain recombines TRBV19 with TRBJ1-2; TRBD1 matches at 8 bases. Germline V gene lookup returns CDR1 LNHDA and CDR2 SQIVND (reference sequence). With 8 bases clipped from V and 2 bases from J, the junction kept 16 bases outside the gene matches. The CDR3 totals 17 residues. CDR3 bases: TGTGCCAGTGTATCGAGCTATCGGACAGGGCCGAACTATGGCTACACCTTC. It specifies CASVSSYRTGPNYGYTF.

V gene TRBV6-5 combines with J gene TRBJ2-2, with a possible D match to TRBD2 (5 bases). The germline V gene has CDR1 MNHEY and CDR2 SVGAGI. Trimming left V 2 bases short and J 0 bases short, with 10 bases between. The CDR3 has 16 residues. The CDR3: CASSYNEGANTGELFF. The CDR3 DNA reads as TGTGCCAGCAGTTACAACGAGGGAGCGAACACCGGGGAGCTGTTTTTT.

The chain couples TRBV5-4 to TRBJ1-6; D not certain. V lost 0 bases and J lost 0, with 7 bases in between. This CDR3 has 16 residues. CDR1 is SGHNT and CDR2 is YYREEE in the germline V gene (reference sequence). The CDR3 DNA reads TGTGCCAGCAGCTTGGCCACAAGCTCCTATAATTCACCCCTCCACTTT. As protein: CASSLATSSYNSPLHF. The whole variable domain, remainder taken from reference TRBV5-4 and TRBJ1-6, is ETGVTQSPTHLIKTRGQQVTLRCSSQSGHNTVSWYQQALGQGPQFIFQYYREEENGRGNFPPRFSGLQFPNYSSELNVNALELDDSALYLCASSLATSSYNSPLHFGNGTRLTVT.

This chain links TRBV3-1 (or the pseudogene TRBV3-2) with TRBJ1-6, with 8 bases lining up with TRBD1. This CDR3 region has 14 residues. V lost 1 base and J lost 7; bases outside the gene matches: 0. Germline V lookup: CDR1 LGHDT, CDR2 YNNKEL (reference sequence). DNA for the CDR3: TGTGCCAGCAGCCAAGGGACAGGGAATTCACCCCTCCACTTT. Translating gives CASSQGTGNSPLHF.

The chain uses TRBV2 and TRBJ2-7; 10 bases are a match to TRBD2. From germline, CDR1 is SNHLY and CDR2 FYNNEI. This CDR3 has 14 residues. Trimming cost V 4 bases and J 7 bases; bases outside gene matches: 7. CDR3 sequence reads: CASSVLAGEGEQYF. In DNA form, the CDR3 reads TGTGCCAGCAGTGTCCTAGCGGGAGAGGGTGAGCAGTACTTC.

V is TRBV21-1 and J is TRBJ2-5; the listed D gene, TRBD2, was not tested against the DNA. TRBV21-1 is described as a pseudogene. The length of the CDR3 is 14 residues. The CDR3 nucleotides are TGTGCCAGCAGCAAAAGGCTAGCGGAAGAGACCCAGTACTTC. This gives the protein CASSKRLAEETQYF.

The chain is built from TRBV5-1 and TRBJ2-2; 7 nucleotides align to TRBD1. Germline V gene sequence: CDR1 SGHRS, CDR2 YFSETQ. Trimming cost V 7 bases and J 1 base; bases outside gene matches: 4. This CDR3 spans 14 amino acids. CDR3 amino acids: CASVPGGNTGELFF. The CDR3 DNA reads as TGCGCCAGCGTACCAGGGGGGAACACCGGGGAGCTGTTTTTT.

The chain uses TRBV15 and TRBJ2-5; D is uncertain. The V and J ends lost 0 bases and 8 bases respectively, with 7 bases between them. The CDR3 has 12 amino acids. CDR1 is LNHNV, CDR2 YYDKDF, per germline (reference sequence). The CDR3, as DNA: TGTGCCACCAGCAGAGAACACCAAACCCAGTACTTC. As protein: CATSREHQTQYF.

This clone was counted once. The chain combines TRBV7-9 with TRBJ1-2; 7 bases agree with TRBD1. The germline CDR1 and CDR2 sequences are SEHNR and FQNEAQ (reference sequence). The V gene end was trimmed by 4 bases and the J gene end by 6 bases; junction bases not matched to a gene: 14. This CDR3 has 16 amino acids. CDR3 bases: TGTGCCAGCAGCTCCTCGGCTGCCGGGACAGAGAATGGCTACACCTTC. Encoded protein: CASSSSAAGTENGYTF.